Each of the 22 T cell receptor beta chains below was sequenced from the same sample in a study of cytomegalovirus exposure and HLA in healthy donors. Primers for the PCR totalled 60 Vbeta and 13 Jbeta. Repertoires were generated with immunoSEQ multiplex PCR, while TCRdb's copy carries only in-frame clones and drops some. The sample yields 85,000 to 120,000 clones, roughly 71% seen once. Sequences were obtained from PBMCs. The origin of the receptors is a male donor in good health and CMV-seropositive.

The chain combines TRBV5-4 with TRBJ2-7, with 9 bases that match TRBD1. The CDR3 consists of 15 residues. Germline V gene data show CDR1 as SGHNT and CDR2 as YYREEE (reference sequence). The V segment lost 3 bases and the J segment 6 bases; nucleotides outside the gene matches: 10. CDR3 bases: TGTGCCAGCAGCTCGCCGGGACAGGGCAGCGGCGAGCAGTACTTC. The encoded protein is CASSSPGQGSGEQYF.

The CDR3 nucleotides are TGTGCCAGCAGCGTAGGGCCGGGGACAGGGGGTGGCTACACCTTC. This translates into CASSVGPGTGGGYTF. J is TRBJ1-2 and V is TRBV9, with 11 bases that match TRBD1. Germline V gene sequence: CDR1 SGDLS, CDR2 YYNGEE. V was pared by 0 bases and J by 7 bases, with 5 bases of the junction left unmatched. The CDR3 runs 15 residues.

Here the CDR3 DNA reads TGTGCCTGGATCCCACAGGGGTCCGGGGGAGGAAACACCATATATTTT. Its translation: CAWIPQGSGGGNTIYF. The chain has TRBV30 and TRBJ1-3, with 7 bases matching TRBD1. The CDR3 is 16 residues long. Germline V gives CDR1 GTSNPN, CDR2 SVGIG (reference sequence). V dropped 4 bases and J dropped 4; count of bases not matched to a gene: 13.

V is TRBV10-1 and J is TRBJ1-3, with TRBD1 matching 7 bases. V was clipped by 5 bases and J by 0 bases; unmatched bases: 10. Germline values: CDR1 WNHNN, CDR2 SYGVQD (reference sequence). The CDR3 contains 17 residues. CDR3 sequence (DNA): TGCGCCAGCAGTCCCAGGAGACAGGGCATCTCTGGAAACACCATATATTTT. Its protein product is CASSPRRQGISGNTIYF.

The rearrangement links TRBV4-3 to TRBJ2-7, with TRBD2 identical over 10 bases. The V segment lost 0 bases and the J segment 3 bases; nucleotides outside the gene matches: 11. Germline-derived CDR1 and CDR2 are LGHNA and YSLEER. The CDR3 sequence is 18 residues long. The chain's CDR3 is CASSQDDQREGLIYEQYF. CDR3 DNA sequence: TGCGCCAGCAGCCAAGACGACCAGCGGGAGGGCCTCATCTACGAGCAGTACTTC.

The chain carries TRBV28 and TRBJ2-4; D may be TRBD2 (6 bases). CDR1 is MDHEN and CDR2 is SYDVKM in the germline V gene. The CDR3 contains 14 residues. Trimming cost V 7 bases and J 0 bases, with 10 bases left between them. CDR3 in amino acids: CASTPGRAKNIQYF. The CDR3 nucleotides read TGTGCCAGCACTCCCGGGAGAGCCAAAAACATTCAGTACTTC.

This clone was picked up a small number of times. This sequence joins TRBV18 and TRBJ1-1; weak D call: TRBD1 (6 bases). The CDR3 is 14 residues long. Germline-derived CDR1 and CDR2 are KGHSH and LQKENI. Trimming took 4 bases from V and 0 from J, leaving 9 bases between them. Here the CDR3 reads CASSRTDLNTEAFF. The CDR3 DNA reads TGTGCCAGCTCACGGACAGACTTGAACACTGAAGCTTTCTTT.

This clone came up a few times. V and J are TRBV19 and TRBJ2-3; 7 nucleotides line up with TRBD1. The CDR3 has 16 amino acids. Germline-derived CDR1 and CDR2 are LNHDA and SQIVND (reference sequence). Trimming cost V 2 bases and J 8 bases; bases outside gene matches: 13. For the CDR3, the DNA is TGTGCCAGTAGTATAAGTACGGGCAGGGGGTCAGGTACGCAGTATTTT. It yields the protein CASSISTGRGSGTQYF.

CDR3 in amino acids: CASRSGQRAGTSGGRGETQYF. The CDR3 DNA reads as TGTGCCAGCAGATCCGGTCAACGCGCCGGGACTAGCGGTGGCAGAGGAGAGACCCAGTACTTC. This chain links TRBV7-3 with TRBJ2-5; 11 bases agree with TRBD2. Germline V gene lookup returns CDR1 SGHTA and CDR2 FQGTGA. The CDR3 covers 21 residues. Trimming at V came to 6 bases and at J to 4 bases, leaving 25 bases not matched to a gene. Complete variable domain (other parts from reference TRBV7-3 and TRBJ2-5): GAGVSQTPSNKVTEKGKYVELRCDPISGHTALYWYRQSLGQGPEFLIYFQGTGAADDSGLPNDRFFAVRPEGSVSTLKIQRTERGDSAVYLCASRSGQRAGTSGGRGETQYFGPGTRLLVL.

Here the CDR3 DNA reads TGTGCCAGCCAGAGGGGGGATACGCAGTATTTT. This encodes CASQRGDTQYF. The genes are TRBV6-6 and TRBJ2-3; tentatively, D is TRBD1 (6 bases). The CDR3 extends over 11 amino acids. Germline assignment: CDR1 MNHNY and CDR2 SVGAGI (reference sequence). Trimming pared 8 bases from V and 6 bases from J, leaving 9 bases between.

The chain couples TRBV5-1 to TRBJ2-7, with 8 bases identical to TRBD2. V was pared by 4 bases and J by 0 bases, with 9 bases of the junction left unmatched. Germline V CDR1 and CDR2: SGHRS, YFSETQ. The CDR3 consists of 16 residues. Here the CDR3 reads CASSPGSGGISYEQYF. DNA for the CDR3: TGCGCCAGCAGCCCCGGGTCGGGGGGGATCTCCTACGAGCAGTACTTC.

This rearrangement joins TRBV18 to TRBJ2-7; the D gene is possibly TRBD2 (7 bases). CDR1 is KGHSH, CDR2 LQKENI, per germline. Deletions cut 1 base from V and 5 bases from J, with 12 bases between. This CDR3 has 14 amino acids. This chain's CDR3 is CASSPQGGTNEQYF. The CDR3 region has the DNA TGTGCCAGCTCACCACAGGGGGGGACGAACGAGCAGTACTTC.

V and J are TRBV27 and TRBJ2-3, with D unclear. The CDR3 contains 13 residues. Trimming stripped 4 bases from V and 2 bases from J, with 7 bases between. Germline V gene lookup returns CDR1 MNHEY and CDR2 SMNVEV (reference sequence). DNA of the CDR3: TGTGCCAGCAGTTCGGGTCTCACAGATACGCAGTATTTT. Amino acid sequence: CASSSGLTDTQYF.

The rearrangement joins TRBV13 to TRBJ2-1; tentative D call: TRBD1 (5 bases). This CDR3 spans 14 amino acids. CDR1 and CDR2 (germline): PRHDT, FYEKMQ (reference sequence). The ends were cut back, 4 bases at V and 8 bases at J, with 15 bases in the middle. The CDR3 nucleotides read TGTGCCAGCAGCTGGGCTAGGGGTACACATGAGCAGTTCTTC. Translation: CASSWARGTHEQFF.

The J gene is TRBJ2-1, the V gene TRBV2; 8 bases are a match to TRBD2. The trim removed 4 bases at V and 8 bases at J, leaving 10 bases unmatched. The CDR3 covers 15 residues. CDR1 is SNHLY and CDR2 is FYNNEI in the germline V gene. CDR3 sequence (DNA): TGTGCCAGCAGTGTCGAGACTAGCGAGTTCGATGAGCAGTTCTTC. Protein: CASSVETSEFDEQFF.

V is TRBV6-1 and J is TRBJ2-7; a possible D gene is TRBD2 (6 bases). The V end was cut by 5 bases, the J end by 2 bases, with 16 bases between. The germline gives CDR1 MNHNS, CDR2 SASEGT. CDR3 size: 15 residues. The CDR3 protein is CASSLGTTGAYEQYF. The CDR3 coding sequence is TGTGCCAGCAGTCTCGGGACCACGGGGGCCTACGAGCAGTACTTC.

V gene TRBV12-2 combines with J gene TRBJ1-4. TRBV12-2 counts as a pseudogene. The CDR3 has 13 residues. The CDR3 DNA reads TGTGCAAGTCGCGGTCGGGAGACAGAAAAACTGTTTTTT. It specifies CASRGRETEKLFF.

The J gene is TRBJ2-7, the V gene TRBV6-5, with a weak D call TRBD2 (5 bases). Germline values: CDR1 MNHEY, CDR2 SVGAGI. This CDR3 has 15 amino acids. The V end was cut by 4 bases, the J end by 3 bases, with 16 bases between. The CDR3 bases are TGTGCCAGCAGTTTTCGGACTTCTACCCACTACGAGCAGTACTTC. Protein: CASSFRTSTHYEQYF.

The count of this clone is one. The V call is TRBV4-2, the J call TRBJ2-7; the D gene is possibly TRBD1 (6 bases). The CDR3 is made up of 13 amino acids. CDR1 and CDR2 from the germline V gene are LGHNA and YNFKEQ. Trimming removed 9 bases at V and 5 bases at J, with 17 bases between. In DNA, the CDR3 is TGTGCCAGTACCGGGACATCCCTCCACGAGCAGTACTTC. It translates to CASTGTSLHEQYF.

This chain joins TRBV4-1 and TRBJ2-7; possible D gene TRBD1, 5 bases. Germline V gene data show CDR1 as MGHRA and CDR2 as YSYEKL. The CDR3 extends over 16 amino acids. The ends were cut back, 0 bases at V and 1 base at J, with 13 bases in the middle. CDR3 DNA sequence: TGCGCCAGCAGCCAAGATTGGGCAGGGCATTCCTACGAGCAGTACTTC. This encodes CASSQDWAGHSYEQYF.

A single count supports this clone. V gene TRBV5-1 combines with J gene TRBJ2-5, with D possibly TRBD1 on 6 matching bases. The J call may be wrong; the DNA end is better matched by TRBJ2-7. This CDR3 has 14 residues. Germline lookup yields CDR1 SGHRS and CDR2 YFSETQ. The CDR3 bases are TGCGCCAGCAGGATGAGGACAGAGTTTGGCGAGCAGTACTTC. It yields the protein CASRMRTEFGEQYF.

This rearrangement joins TRBV19 to TRBJ1-5; D may be TRBD1 (5 bases). The germline V gene encodes CDR1 LNHDA and CDR2 SQIVND (reference sequence). There are 15 residues in the CDR3. Trimming left V 5 bases short and J 6 bases short, with 17 bases between. The CDR3, as DNA: TGTGCCAGTAGTGGAAGACAGCAGGTCGGTCAGCCCCAGCATTTT. Encoded protein: CASSGRQQVGQPQHF.